The present T cell receptor beta chain was sequenced within a study of blood T cell repertoires in COVID-19. The overall study: There were acute and convalescent COVID-19 samples, and they came from the United States, Italy and Spain. PBMCs, B-cell-depleted T cells, or T cells provided the cDNA or gDNA that made up the material.

Original analysis: Reference gene primer amplification gave nucleated cell count estimates. Sequenced by immunoSEQ multiplex PCR; TCRdb stores in-frame clones only, minus some. V, J and clone size were drawn from that table, and D and trimming were deduced from the DNA. Of roughly 200,000 clones listed, about 90% were seen once; the top ten hold roughly 0.6%. CDR1 and CDR2 (germline): SGHKS, YYEKEE (reference sequence). The CDR3 spans 15 residues. Trimming cost V 7 bases and J 8 bases; bases outside gene matches: 14. Material for sequencing was peripheral blood. The receptor comes from a man over 45 with acute or convalescent COVID-19. The gene calls are TRBV5-5 and TRBJ1-4; 7 nucleotides match TRBD1. The CDR3 reads CASHFRGDVIEKLFF. For the CDR3, the DNA is TGTGCCAGCCATTTCAGGGGGGACGTGATAGAAAAACTGTTTTTT.